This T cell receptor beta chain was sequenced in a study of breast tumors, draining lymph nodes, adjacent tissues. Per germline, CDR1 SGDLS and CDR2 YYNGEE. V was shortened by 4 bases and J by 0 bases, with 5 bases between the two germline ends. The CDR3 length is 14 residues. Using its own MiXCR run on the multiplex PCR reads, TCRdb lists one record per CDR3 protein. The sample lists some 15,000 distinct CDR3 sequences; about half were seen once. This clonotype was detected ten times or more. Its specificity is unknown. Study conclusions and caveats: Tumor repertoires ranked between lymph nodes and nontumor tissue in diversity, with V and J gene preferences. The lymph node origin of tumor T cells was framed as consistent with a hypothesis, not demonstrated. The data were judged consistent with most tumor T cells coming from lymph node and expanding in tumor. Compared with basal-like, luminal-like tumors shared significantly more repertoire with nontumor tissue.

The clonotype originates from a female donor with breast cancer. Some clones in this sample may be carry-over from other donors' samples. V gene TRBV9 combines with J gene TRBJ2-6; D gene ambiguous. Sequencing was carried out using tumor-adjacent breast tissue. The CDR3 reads CASSPDSGANVLTF. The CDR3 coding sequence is TGTGCCAGCAGCCCCGACTCTGGGGCCAACGTCCTGACTTTC.